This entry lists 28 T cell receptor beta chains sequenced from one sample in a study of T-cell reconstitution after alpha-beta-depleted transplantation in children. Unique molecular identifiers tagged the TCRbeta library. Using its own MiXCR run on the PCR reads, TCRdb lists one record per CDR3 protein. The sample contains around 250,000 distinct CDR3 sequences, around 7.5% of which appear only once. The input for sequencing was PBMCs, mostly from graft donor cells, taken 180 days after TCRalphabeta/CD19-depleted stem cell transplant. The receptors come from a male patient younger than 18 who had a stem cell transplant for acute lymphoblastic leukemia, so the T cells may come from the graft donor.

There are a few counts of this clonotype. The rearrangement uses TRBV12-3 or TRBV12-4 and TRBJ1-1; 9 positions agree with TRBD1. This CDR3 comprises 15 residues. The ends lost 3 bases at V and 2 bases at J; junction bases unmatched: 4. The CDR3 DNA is TGTGCCAGCAGTTTCCGGGACAGGGTAAACACTGAAGCTTTCTTT. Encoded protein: CASSFRDRVNTEAFF.

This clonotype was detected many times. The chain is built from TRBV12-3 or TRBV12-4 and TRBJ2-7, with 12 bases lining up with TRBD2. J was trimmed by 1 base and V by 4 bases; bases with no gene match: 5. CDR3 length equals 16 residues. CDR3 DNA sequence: TGTGCCAGCAGTTCATCTAGCGGGGGGGCGTCCTACGAGCAGTACTTC. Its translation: CASSSSSGGASYEQYF.

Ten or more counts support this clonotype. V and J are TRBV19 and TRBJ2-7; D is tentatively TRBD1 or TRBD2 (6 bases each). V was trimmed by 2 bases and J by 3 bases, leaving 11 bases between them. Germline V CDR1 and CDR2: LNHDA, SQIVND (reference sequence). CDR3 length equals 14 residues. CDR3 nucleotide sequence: TGTGCCAGTAGTATATGGGGGGACAACTACGAGCAGTACTTC. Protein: CASSIWGDNYEQYF.

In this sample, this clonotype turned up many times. CDR3 region: CASSPRTSGGVSEQFF. The DNA of the CDR3 is TGTGCCAGCTCACCTCGGACTAGCGGGGGGGTGAGTGAGCAGTTCTTC. This rearrangement joins TRBV18 to TRBJ2-1; 15 nucleotides match TRBD2. The CDR3 runs to 16 residues. Per germline, CDR1 KGHSH and CDR2 LQKENI. V shed 3 bases and J 9 bases; nucleotides not matched to a gene: 6.

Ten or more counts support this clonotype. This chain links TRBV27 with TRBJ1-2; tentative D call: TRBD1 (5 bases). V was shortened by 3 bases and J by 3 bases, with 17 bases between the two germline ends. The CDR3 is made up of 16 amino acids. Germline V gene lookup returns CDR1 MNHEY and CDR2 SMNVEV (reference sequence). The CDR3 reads CASSFGGVIGYYGYTF. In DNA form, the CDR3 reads TGTGCCAGCAGTTTTGGAGGGGTTATAGGATACTATGGCTACACCTTC.

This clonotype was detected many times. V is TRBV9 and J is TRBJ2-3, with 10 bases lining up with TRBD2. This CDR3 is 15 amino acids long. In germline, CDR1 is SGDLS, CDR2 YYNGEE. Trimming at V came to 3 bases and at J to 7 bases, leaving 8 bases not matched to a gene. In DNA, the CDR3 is TGTGCCAGCAGCGCAGCGGGAGGGCCGGGGAATACGCAGTATTTT. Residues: CASSAAGGPGNTQYF.

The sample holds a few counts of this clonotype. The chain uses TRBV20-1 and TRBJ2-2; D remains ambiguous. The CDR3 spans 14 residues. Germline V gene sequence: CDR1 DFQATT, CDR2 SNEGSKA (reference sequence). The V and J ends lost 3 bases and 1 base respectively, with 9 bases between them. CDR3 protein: CSASRAGNTGELFF. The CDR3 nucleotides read TGCAGTGCTAGTCGGGCAGGGAACACCGGGGAGCTGTTTTTT.

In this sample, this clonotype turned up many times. The CDR3 sequence: CSARAVGFDTQYF. CDR3 coding DNA: TGCAGTGCTAGAGCCGTAGGGTTTGATACGCAGTATTTT. The genes are TRBV20-1 and TRBJ2-3; D unclear. The CDR3 is made up of 13 amino acids. V gave up 1 base and J gave up 6 bases, with 11 bases separating them. Germline V lookup: CDR1 DFQATT, CDR2 SNEGSKA (reference sequence).

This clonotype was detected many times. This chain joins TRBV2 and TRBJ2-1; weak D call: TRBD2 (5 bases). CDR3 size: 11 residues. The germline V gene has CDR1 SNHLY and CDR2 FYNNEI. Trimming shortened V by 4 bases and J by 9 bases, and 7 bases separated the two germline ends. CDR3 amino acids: CASSASLEQFF. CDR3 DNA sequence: TGTGCCAGCAGTGCTAGCCTTGAGCAGTTCTTC.

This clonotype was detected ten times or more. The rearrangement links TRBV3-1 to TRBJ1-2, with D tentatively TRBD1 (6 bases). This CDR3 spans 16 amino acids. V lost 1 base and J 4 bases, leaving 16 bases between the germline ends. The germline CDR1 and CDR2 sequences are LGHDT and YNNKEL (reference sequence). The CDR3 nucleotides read TGTGCCAGCAGCCAAGCCGGGGGGACATGGGTCTATGGCTACACCTTC. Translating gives CASSQAGGTWVYGYTF.

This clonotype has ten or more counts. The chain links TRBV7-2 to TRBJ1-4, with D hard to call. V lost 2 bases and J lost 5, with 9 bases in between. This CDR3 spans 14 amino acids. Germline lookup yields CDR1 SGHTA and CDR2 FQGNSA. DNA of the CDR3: TGTGCCAGCAGCTTAAATAGGGTCAATGAAAAACTGTTTTTT. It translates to CASSLNRVNEKLFF.

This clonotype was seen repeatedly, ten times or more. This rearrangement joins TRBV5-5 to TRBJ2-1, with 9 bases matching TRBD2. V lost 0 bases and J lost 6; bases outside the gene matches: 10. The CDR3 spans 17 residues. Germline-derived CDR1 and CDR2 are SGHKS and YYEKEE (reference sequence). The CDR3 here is CASSLVLASGVGNEQFF. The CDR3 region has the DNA TGTGCCAGCAGCTTGGTCCTAGCTAGCGGGGTAGGCAATGAGCAGTTCTTC.

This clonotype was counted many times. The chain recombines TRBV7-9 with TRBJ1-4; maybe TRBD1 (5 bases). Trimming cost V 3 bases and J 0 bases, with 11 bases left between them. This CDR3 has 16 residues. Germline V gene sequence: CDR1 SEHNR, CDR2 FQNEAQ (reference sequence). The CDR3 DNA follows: TGTGCCAGCAGCTTCAAGGGGTTTGCAACTAATGAAAAACTGTTTTTT. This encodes CASSFKGFATNEKLFF.

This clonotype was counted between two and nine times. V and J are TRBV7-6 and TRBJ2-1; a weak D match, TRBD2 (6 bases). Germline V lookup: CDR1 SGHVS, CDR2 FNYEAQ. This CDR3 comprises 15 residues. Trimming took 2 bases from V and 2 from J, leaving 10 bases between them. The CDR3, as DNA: TGTGCCAGCAGCTTAAGATCGGGGGCCTACAATGAGCAGTTCTTC. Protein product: CASSLRSGAYNEQFF. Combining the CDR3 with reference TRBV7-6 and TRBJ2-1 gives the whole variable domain GAGVSQSPRYKVTKRGQDVALRCDPISGHVSLYWYRQALGQGPEFLTYFNYEAQQDKSGLPNDRFSAERPEGSISTLTIQRTEQRDSAMYRCASSLRSGAYNEQFFGPGTRLTVL.

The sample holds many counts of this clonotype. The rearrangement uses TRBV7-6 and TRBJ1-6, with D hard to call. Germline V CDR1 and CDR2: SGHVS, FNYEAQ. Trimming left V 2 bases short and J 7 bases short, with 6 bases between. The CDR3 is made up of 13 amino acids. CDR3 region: CASSLQLNSPLHF. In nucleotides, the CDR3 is TGTGCCAGCAGCTTACAGCTAAATTCACCCCTCCACTTT.

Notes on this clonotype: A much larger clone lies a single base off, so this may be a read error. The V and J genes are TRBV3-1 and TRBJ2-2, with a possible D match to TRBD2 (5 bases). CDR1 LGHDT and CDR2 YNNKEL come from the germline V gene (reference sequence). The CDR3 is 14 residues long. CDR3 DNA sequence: TGTGCCAGCAGCTTACTAGTGATGGCCGGGGTGCTGTTTTTT. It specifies CASSLLVMAGVLFF.

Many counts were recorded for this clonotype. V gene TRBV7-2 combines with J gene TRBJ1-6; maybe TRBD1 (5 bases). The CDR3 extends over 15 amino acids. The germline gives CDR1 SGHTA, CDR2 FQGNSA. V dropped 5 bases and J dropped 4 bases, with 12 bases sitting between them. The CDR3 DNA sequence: TGTGCCAGCAGCCTCCGGCGGGGGTATAATTCACCCCTCCACTTT. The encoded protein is CASSLRRGYNSPLHF.

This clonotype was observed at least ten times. CDR3 protein: CASSLAGGPTDTQYF. CDR3 nucleotide sequence: TGCGCCAGCAGCCTAGCGGGGGGGCCGACAGATACGCAGTATTTT. The chain employs TRBV5-1 and TRBJ2-3, with 12 bases matching TRBD2. Trimming removed 4 bases from V and 3 bases from J; junction bases left unmatched: 3. Germline CDR1 reads SGHRS; CDR2 reads YFSETQ. This CDR3 has 15 residues.

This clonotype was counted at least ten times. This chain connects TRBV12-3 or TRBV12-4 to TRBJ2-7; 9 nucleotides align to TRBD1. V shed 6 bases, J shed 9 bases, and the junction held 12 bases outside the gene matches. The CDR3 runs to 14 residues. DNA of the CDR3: TGTGCCAGCAGGCCGGGACAGGGAAGGGCCGGGCAGTACTTC. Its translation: CASRPGQGRAGQYF.

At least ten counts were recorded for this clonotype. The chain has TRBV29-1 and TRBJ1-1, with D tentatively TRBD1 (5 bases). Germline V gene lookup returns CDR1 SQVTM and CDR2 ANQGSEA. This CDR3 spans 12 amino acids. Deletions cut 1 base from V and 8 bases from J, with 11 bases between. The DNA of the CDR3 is TGCAGCGTTGAAGTACTGGGGGACGAAGCTTTCTTT. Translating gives CSVEVLGDEAFF.

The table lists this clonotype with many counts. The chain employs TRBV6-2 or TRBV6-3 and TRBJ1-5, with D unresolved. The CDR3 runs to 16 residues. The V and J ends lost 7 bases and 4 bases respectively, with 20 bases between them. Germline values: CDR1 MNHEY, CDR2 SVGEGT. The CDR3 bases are TGTGCCAGCAACCGCCTCGGGCTGGAGTCAAATCAGCCCCAGCATTTT. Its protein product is CASNRLGLESNQPQHF.

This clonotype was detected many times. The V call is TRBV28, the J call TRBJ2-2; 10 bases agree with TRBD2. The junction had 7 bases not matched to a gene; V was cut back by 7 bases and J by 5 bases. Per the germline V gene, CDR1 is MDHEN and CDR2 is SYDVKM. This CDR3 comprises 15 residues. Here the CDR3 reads CASKAGGPWTGELFF. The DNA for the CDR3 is TGTGCCAGCAAAGCGGGAGGGCCGTGGACCGGGGAGCTGTTTTTT.

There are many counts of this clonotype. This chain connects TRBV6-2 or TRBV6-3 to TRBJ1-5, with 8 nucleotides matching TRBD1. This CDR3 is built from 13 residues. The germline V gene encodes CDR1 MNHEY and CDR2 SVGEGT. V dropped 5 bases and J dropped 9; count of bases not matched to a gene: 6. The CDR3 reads CASSRDRSRPQHF. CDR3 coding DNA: TGTGCCAGCAGTCGGGACAGGAGCCGGCCCCAGCATTTT.

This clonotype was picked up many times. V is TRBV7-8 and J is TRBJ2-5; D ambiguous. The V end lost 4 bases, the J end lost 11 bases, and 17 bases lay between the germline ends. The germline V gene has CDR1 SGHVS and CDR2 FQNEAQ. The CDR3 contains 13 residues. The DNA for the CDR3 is TGTGCCAGCAGCTCCCGAACCCTCCTGATTCAGTACTTC. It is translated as CASSSRTLLIQYF. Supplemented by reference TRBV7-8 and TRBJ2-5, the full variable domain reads GAGVSQSPRYKVAKRGQDVALRCDPISGHVSLFWYQQALGQGPEFLTYFQNEAQLDKSGLPSDRFFAERPEGSVSTLKIQRTQQEDSAVYLCASSSRTLLIQYFGPGTRLLVL.

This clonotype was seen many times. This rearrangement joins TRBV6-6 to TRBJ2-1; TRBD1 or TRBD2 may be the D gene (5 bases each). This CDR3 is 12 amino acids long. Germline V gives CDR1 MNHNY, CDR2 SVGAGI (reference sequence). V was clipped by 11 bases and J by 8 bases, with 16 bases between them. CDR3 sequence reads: CAVGTTWYEQFF. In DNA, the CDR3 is TGTGCCGTGGGGACCACATGGTATGAGCAGTTCTTC.

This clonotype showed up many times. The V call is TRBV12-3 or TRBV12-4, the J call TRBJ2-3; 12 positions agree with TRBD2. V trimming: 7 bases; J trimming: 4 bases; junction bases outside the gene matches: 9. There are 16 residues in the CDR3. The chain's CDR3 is CASTFGLAGFADTQYF. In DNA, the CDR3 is TGTGCCAGCACCTTCGGACTAGCGGGATTCGCAGATACGCAGTATTTT.

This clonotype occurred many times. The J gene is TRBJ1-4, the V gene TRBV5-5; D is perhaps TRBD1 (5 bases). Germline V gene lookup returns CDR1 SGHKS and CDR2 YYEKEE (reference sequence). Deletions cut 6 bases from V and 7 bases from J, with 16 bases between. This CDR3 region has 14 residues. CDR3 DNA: TGTGCCAGCACCAGGGACCCCTGGGGTGAAAAACTGTTTTTT. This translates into CASTRDPWGEKLFF.

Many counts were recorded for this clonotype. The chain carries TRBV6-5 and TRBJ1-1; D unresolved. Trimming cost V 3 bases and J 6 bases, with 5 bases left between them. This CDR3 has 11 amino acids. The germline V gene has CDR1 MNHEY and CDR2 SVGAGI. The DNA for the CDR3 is TGTGCCAGCAGTTATGGTCCTGAAGCTTTCTTT. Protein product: CASSYGPEAFF.